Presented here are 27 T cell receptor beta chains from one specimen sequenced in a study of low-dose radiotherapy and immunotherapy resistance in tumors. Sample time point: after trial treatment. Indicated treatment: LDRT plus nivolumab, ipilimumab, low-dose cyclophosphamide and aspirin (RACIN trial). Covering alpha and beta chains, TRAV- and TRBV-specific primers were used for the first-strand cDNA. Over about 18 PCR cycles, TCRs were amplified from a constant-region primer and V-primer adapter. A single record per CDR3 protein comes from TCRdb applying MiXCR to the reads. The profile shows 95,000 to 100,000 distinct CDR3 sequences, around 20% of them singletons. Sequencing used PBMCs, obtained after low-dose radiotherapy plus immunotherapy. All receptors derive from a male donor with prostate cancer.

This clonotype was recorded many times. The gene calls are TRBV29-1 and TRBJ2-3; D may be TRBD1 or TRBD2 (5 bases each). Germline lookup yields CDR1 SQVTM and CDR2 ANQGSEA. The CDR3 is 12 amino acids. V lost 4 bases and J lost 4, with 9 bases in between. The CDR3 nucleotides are TGCAGCGTTGCTCAGGGAGCAGATACGCAGTATTTT. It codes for CSVAQGADTQYF.

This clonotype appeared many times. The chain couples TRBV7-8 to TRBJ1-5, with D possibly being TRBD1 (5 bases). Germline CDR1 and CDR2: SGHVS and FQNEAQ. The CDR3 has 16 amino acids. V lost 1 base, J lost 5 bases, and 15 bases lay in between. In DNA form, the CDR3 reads TGTGCCAGCAGCTTAGGGGTCGACGGGGGAGATCAGCCCCAGCATTTT. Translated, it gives CASSLGVDGGDQPQHF.

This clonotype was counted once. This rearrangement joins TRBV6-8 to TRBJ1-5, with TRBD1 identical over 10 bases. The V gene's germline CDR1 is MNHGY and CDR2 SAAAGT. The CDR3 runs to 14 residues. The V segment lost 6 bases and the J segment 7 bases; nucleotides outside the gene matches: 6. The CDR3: CASSRGQGRQPQHF. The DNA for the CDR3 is TGTGCCAGCAGCCGGGGACAGGGGAGACAGCCCCAGCATTTT.

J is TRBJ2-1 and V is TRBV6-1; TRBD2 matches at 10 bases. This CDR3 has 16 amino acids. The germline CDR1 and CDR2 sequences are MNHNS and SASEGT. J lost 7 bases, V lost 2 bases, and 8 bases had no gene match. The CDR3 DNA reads TGTGCCAGCAGTGAAACTAGCGGGACGTCGCGGAATGAGCAGTTCTTC. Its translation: CASSETSGTSRNEQFF.

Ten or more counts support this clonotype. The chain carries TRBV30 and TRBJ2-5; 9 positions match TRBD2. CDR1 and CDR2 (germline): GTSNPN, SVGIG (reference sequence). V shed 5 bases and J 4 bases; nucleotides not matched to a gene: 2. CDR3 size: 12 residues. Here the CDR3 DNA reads TGTGCCTGGGAGCGGGGGGTAGAGACCCAGTACTTC. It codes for CAWERGVETQYF.

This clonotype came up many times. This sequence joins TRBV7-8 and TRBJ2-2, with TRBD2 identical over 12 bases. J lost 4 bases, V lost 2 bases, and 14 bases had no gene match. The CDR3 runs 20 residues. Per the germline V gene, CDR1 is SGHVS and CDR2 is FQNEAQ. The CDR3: CASSLPRTLAGGTGTGELFF. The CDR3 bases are TGTGCCAGCAGCTTACCCCGGACGCTAGCGGGGGGGACGGGCACCGGGGAGCTGTTTTTT. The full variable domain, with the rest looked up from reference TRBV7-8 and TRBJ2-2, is GAGVSQSPRYKVAKRGQDVALRCDPISGHVSLFWYQQALGQGPEFLTYFQNEAQLDKSGLPSDRFFAERPEGSVSTLKIQRTQQEDSAVYLCASSLPRTLAGGTGTGELFFGEGSRLTVL.

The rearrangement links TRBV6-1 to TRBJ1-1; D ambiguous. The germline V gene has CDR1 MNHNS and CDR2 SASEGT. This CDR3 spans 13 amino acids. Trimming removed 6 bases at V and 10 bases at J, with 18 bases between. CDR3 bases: TGTGCCAGCAGCCAAGATTTTGGGGTTCGAGCTTTCTTT. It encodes CASSQDFGVRAFF.

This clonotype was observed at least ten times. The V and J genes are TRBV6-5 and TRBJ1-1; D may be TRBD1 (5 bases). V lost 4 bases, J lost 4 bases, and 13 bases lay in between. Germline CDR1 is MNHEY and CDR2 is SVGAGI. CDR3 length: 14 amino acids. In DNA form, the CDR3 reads TGTGCCAGCAGTTCCGGGGGGGGTTTCACTGAAGCTTTCTTT. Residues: CASSSGGGFTEAFF.

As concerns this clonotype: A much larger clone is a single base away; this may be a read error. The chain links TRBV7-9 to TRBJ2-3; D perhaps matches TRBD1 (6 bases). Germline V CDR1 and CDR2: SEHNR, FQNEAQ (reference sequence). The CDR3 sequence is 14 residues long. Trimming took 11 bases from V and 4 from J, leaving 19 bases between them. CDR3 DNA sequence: TGTGCCGGGACACAGGGAAGTAGCGCAGATACGCAGTATTTT. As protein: CAGTQGSSADTQYF. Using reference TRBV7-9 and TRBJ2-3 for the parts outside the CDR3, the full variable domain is DTGVSQNPRHKITKRGQNVTFRCDPISEHNRLYWYRQTLGQGPEFLTYFQNEAQLEKSRLLSDRFSAERPKGSFSTLEIQRTEQGDSAMYLCAGTQGSSADTQYFGPGTRLTVL.

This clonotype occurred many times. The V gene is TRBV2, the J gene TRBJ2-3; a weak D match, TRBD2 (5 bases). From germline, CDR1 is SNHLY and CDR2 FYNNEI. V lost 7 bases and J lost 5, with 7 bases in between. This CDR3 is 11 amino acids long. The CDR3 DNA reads TGTGCCAGCACCGAGGGAGATACGCAGTATTTT. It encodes CASTEGDTQYF.

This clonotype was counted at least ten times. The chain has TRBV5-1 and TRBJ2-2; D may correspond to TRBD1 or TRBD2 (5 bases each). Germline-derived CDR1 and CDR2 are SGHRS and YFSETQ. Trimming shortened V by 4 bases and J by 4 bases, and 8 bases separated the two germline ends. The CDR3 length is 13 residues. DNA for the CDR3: TGCGCCAGCAGCATCGGGACCACCGGGGAGCTGTTTTTT. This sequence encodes CASSIGTTGELFF.

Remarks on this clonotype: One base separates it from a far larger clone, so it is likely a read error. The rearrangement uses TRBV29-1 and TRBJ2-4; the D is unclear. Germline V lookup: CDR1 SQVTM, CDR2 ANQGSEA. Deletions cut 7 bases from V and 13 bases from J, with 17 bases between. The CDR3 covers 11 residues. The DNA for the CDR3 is TGCAGCGCGACCCCGCCTGCTGAGCAGTACTTC. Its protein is CSATPPAEQYF.

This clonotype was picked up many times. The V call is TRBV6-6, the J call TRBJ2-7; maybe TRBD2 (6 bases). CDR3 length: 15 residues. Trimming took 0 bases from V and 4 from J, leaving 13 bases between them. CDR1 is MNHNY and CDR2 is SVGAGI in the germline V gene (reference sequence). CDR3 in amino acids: CASSYSGLLGYEQYF. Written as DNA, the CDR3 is TGTGCCAGCAGTTACTCGGGACTCCTAGGTTACGAGCAGTACTTC.

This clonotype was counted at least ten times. This CDR3 reads CASSWGPDSGANVLTF. In DNA, the CDR3 is TGTGCCAGCAGTTGGGGTCCCGACTCTGGGGCCAACGTCCTGACTTTC. The chain combines TRBV5-6 with TRBJ2-6; the D is unclear. This CDR3 comprises 16 residues. CDR1 and CDR2 from the germline V gene are SGHDT and YYEEEE. The V gene lost 5 bases and the J gene lost 0 bases, with 12 bases spanning the gap.

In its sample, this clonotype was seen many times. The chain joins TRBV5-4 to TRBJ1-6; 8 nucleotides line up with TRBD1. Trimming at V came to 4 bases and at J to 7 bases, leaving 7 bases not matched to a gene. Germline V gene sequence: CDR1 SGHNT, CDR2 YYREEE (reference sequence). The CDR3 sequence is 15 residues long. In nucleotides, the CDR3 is TGTGCCAGCAGCCCCAGGGGGCGCTTGAATTCACCCCTCCACTTT. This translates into CASSPRGRLNSPLHF.

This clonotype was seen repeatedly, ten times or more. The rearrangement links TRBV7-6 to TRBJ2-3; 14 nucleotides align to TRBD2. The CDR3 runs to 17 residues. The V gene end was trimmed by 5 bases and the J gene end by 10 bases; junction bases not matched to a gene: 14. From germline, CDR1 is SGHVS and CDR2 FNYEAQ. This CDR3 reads CASSRNLGLAGVVPQYF. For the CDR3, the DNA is TGTGCCAGCAGCCGAAACCTGGGACTAGCGGGGGTCGTACCGCAGTATTTT.

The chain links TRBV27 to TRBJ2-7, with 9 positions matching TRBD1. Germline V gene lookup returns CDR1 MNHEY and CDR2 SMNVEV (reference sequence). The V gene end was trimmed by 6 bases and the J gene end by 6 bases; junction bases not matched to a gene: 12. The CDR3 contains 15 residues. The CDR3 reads CASRTMGQGNSEQYF. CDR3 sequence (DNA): TGTGCCAGCAGGACCATGGGACAGGGAAACTCCGAGCAGTACTTC.

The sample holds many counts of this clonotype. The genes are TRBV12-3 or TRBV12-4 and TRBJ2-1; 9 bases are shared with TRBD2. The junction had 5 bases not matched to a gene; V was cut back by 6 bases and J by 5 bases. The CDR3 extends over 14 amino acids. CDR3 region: CASRRLAENNEQFF. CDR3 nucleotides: TGTGCCAGCAGGAGACTAGCGGAAAACAATGAGCAGTTCTTC.

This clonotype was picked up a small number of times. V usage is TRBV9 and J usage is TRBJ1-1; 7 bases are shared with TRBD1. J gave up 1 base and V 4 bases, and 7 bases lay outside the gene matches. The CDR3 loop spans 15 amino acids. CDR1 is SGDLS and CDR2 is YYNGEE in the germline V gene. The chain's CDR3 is CASSPKGAENTEAFF. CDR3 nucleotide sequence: TGTGCCAGCAGCCCTAAGGGGGCCGAGAACACTGAAGCTTTCTTT.

As DNA, the CDR3 is TGTGCCAGCGGGACAGGGACAGCCAATGAGCAGTTCTTC. It translates to CASGTGTANEQFF. The J gene is TRBJ2-1, the V gene TRBV27; 9 bases are shared with TRBD1. The germline V gene encodes CDR1 MNHEY and CDR2 SMNVEV (reference sequence). The CDR3 loop spans 13 amino acids. With 8 bases clipped from V and 6 bases from J, the junction kept 5 bases outside the gene matches.

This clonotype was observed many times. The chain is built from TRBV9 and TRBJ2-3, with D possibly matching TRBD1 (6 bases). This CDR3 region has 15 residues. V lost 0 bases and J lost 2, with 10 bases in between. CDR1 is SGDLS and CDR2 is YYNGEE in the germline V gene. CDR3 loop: CASSVGDITTDTQYF. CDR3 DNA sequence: TGTGCCAGCAGCGTAGGGGACATAACCACAGATACGCAGTATTTT. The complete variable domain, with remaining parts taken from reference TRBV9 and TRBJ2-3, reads DSGVTQTPKHLITATGQRVTLRCSPRSGDLSVYWYQQSLDQGLQFLIQYYNGEERAKGNILERFSAQQFPDLHSELNLSSLELGDSALYFCASSVGDITTDTQYFGPGTRLTVL.

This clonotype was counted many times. CDR3 in amino acids: CASRLDRGLGEQYF. Written as DNA, the CDR3 is TGCGCCAGCAGATTGGACAGGGGACTAGGTGAGCAGTACTTC. This chain connects TRBV4-1 to TRBJ2-7; D perhaps matches TRBD1 (9 bases). The germline gives CDR1 MGHRA, CDR2 YSYEKL. This CDR3 is 14 amino acids long. V lost 6 bases, J lost 7 bases, and 19 bases lay in between.

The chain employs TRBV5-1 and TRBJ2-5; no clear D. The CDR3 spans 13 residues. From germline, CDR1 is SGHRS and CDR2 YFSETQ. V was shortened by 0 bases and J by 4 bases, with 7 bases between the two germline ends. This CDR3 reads CASSLAGRETQYF. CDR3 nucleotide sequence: TGCGCCAGCAGCTTGGCTGGGCGAGAGACCCAGTACTTC.

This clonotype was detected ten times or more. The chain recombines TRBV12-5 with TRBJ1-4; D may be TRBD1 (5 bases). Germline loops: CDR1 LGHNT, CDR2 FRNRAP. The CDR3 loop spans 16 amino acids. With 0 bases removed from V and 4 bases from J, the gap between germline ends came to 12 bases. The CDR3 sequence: CASGLVLGTGNEKLFF. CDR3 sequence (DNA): TGTGCTAGTGGTTTGGTACTGGGGACGGGTAATGAAAAACTGTTTTTT. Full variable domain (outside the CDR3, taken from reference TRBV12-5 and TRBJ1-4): DARVTQTPRHKVTEMGQEVTMRCQPILGHNTVFWYRQTMMQGLELLAYFRNRAPLDDSGMPKDRFSAEMPDATLATLKIQPSEPRDSAVYFCASGLVLGTGNEKLFFGSGTQLSVL.

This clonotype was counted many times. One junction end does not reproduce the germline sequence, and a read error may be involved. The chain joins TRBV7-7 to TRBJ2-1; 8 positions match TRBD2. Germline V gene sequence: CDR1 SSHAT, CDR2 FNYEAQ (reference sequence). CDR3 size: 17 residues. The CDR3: CASSPSVAGGRYNEQFF. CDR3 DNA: TGTGCTAGCAGCCCCTCTGTGGCGGGGGGCCGGTACAATGAGCAGTTCTTC.

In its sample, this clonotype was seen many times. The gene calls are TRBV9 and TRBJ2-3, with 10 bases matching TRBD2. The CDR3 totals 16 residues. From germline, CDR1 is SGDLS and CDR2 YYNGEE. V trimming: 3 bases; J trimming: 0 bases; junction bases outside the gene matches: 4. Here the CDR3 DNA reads TGTGCCAGCAGCGCCACTAGCGGGGAAAGCACAGATACGCAGTATTTT. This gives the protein CASSATSGESTDTQYF. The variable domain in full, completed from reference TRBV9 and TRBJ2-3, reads DSGVTQTPKHLITATGQRVTLRCSPRSGDLSVYWYQQSLDQGLQFLIQYYNGEERAKGNILERFSAQQFPDLHSELNLSSLELGDSALYFCASSATSGESTDTQYFGPGTRLTVL.

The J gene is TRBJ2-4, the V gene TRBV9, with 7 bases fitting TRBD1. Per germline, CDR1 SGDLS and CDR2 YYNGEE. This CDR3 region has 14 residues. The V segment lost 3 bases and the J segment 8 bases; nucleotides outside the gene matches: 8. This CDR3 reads CASSAGTDWDIQYF. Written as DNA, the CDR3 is TGTGCCAGCAGCGCGGGGACAGATTGGGACATTCAGTACTTC.